This entry features one T cell receptor (beta chain) sequence. Its matching antigen is unknown. Germline is not matched at one junction end, which may reflect a read error. The data belong to a study of T cell responses to AZD1222 COVID-19 vaccine. Study-level points and caveats: Mapped onto spike, vaccine-associated CD4 TCRs spanned it and were dominant at 160-218 and 743-854. Females outnumbered males among donors, who were mostly white British; clonal diversity was possibly underestimated. Targeting of unmutated variant regions was reportedly seen in nearly half of spike-specific TCRs. With two AZD1222 doses given, Spike-specific TCR breadth and depth both rose.

This table comes from immunoSEQ multiplex PCR, and its TCRdb copy is limited to in-frame clones, with some not included. Of about 150,000 clones detected, roughly nine tenths appear once; the ten largest clones hold around 3%. Germline CDR1 reads SNHLY; CDR2 reads FYNNEI. This CDR3 is 12 amino acids long. This specimen was peripheral blood, taken on day 0 of AZD1222 vaccination. This rearrangement joins TRBV2 to TRBJ2-3; unclear D gene. The TCR sequence derives from an adult in good health. The DNA of the CDR3 is TGTGCCAGCAGTGAAGCCTCGACAAGTCAGGCTTTT. This translates into CASSEASTSQAF.